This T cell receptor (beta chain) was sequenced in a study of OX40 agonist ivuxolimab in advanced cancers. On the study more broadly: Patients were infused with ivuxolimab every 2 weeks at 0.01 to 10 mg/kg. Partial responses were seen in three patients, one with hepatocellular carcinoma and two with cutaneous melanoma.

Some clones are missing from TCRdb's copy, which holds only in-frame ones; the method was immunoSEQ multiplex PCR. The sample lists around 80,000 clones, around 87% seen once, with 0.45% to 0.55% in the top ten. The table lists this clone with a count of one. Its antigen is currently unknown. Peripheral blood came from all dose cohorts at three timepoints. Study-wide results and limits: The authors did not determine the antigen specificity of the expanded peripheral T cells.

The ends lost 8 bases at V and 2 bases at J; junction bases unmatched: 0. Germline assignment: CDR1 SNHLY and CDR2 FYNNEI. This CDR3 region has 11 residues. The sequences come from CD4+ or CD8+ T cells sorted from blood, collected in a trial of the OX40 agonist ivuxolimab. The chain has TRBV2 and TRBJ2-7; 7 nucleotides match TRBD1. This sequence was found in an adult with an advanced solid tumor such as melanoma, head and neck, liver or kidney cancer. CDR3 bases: TGTGCCAGCCAGGGGGCCTACGAGCAGTACTTC. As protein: CASQGAYEQYF.